This is a list of T cell receptor beta chains from one sample in a study of cytomegalovirus exposure and HLA in healthy donors. Profiling relied on immunoSEQ multiplex PCR, and the TCRdb table lists in-frame clones only, not all of them. The sample totals around 130,000 clones; its top ten clones hold roughly 2%. Sequenced: PBMCs. The receptors derive from an older woman in good health and CMV-seronegative. The CDR3 runs from the conserved cysteine through the conserved F or W. The order of the fields is CDR3 length, J gene, D gene, V gene, CDR3 protein, CDR3 DNA. D genes are given only for firm matches.

length: 14; J: TRBJ2-5; D: NA; V: TRBV9; CDR3: CASSVGGALETQYF; DNA: TGTGCCAGCAGCGTAGGCGGAGCCCTAGAGACCCAGTACTTC
length: 14; J: TRBJ1-3; D: NA; V: TRBV5-1; CDR3: CASSLAGEGNTIYF; DNA: TGCGCCAGCAGCTTGGCCGGGGAAGGAAACACCATATATTTT
length: 13; J: TRBJ1-1; D: NA; V: TRBV28; CDR3: CASSLPGDTEAFF; DNA: TGTGCCAGCAGTTTACCAGGGGACACTGAAGCTTTCTTT
length: 14; J: TRBJ1-1; D: NA; V: TRBV6-1; CDR3: CASGGGGRVTEAFF; DNA: TGTGCCAGCGGAGGGGGAGGGAGGGTCACTGAAGCTTTCTTT
length: 9; J: TRBJ1-4; D: NA; V: TRBV5-8; CDR3: CASSPNGFF; DNA: TGTGCCAGCAGCCCGAACGGGTTTTTT
length: 13; J: TRBJ2-3; D: NA; V: TRBV5-6; CDR3: CASSTLSTDTQYF; DNA: TGTGCCAGCAGCACTCTGAGCACAGATACGCAGTATTTT
length: 13; J: TRBJ1-3; D: TRBD1; V: TRBV30; CDR3: CAQPDRGGNTIYF; DNA: TGTGCCCAGCCCGACAGGGGAGGAAACACCATATATTTT
length: 12; J: TRBJ2-7; D: NA; V: TRBV29-1; CDR3: CSVGGTSYEQYF; DNA: TGCAGCGTTGGCGGCACCTCCTACGAGCAGTACTTC
length: 15; J: TRBJ2-5; D: NA; V: TRBV19; CDR3: CASSNLRGGRETQYF; DNA: TGTGCCAGTAGTAACCTCAGGGGAGGGAGGGAGACCCAGTACTTC
length: 13; J: TRBJ1-5; D: TRBD1; V: TRBV6-5; CDR3: CASAGGPGQPQHF; DNA: TGTGCCAGCGCAGGGGGCCCGGGTCAGCCCCAGCATTTT
length: 13; J: TRBJ2-7; D: NA; V: TRBV25-1; CDR3: CASSVGISYEQYF; DNA: TGTGCCAGCAGTGTGGGCATCTCCTACGAGCAGTACTTC
length: 11; J: TRBJ2-1; D: NA; V: TRBV20-1; CDR3: CSARRVNEQFF; DNA: TGCAGTGCAAGGAGGGTCAATGAGCAGTTCTTC
length: 15; J: TRBJ1-6; D: NA; V: TRBV21-1; CDR3: CASSMRQGDNSPLHF; DNA: TGTGCCAGCAGCATGAGACAGGGCGATAATTCACCCCTCCACTTT
length: 17; J: TRBJ1-1; D: TRBD1; V: TRBV5-6; CDR3: CASSLAPGTVMNTEAFF; DNA: TGTGCCAGCAGCTTGGCCCCGGGGACAGTAATGAACACTGAAGCTTTCTTT
length: 14; J: TRBJ1-6; D: TRBD1; V: TRBV2; CDR3: CASKDRERNSPLHF; DNA: TGTGCCAGCAAAGACAGGGAACGGAATTCACCCCTCCACTTT
length: 16; J: TRBJ1-1; D: TRBD1; V: TRBV5-1; CDR3: CASSYRFQGAGTEAFF; DNA: TGCGCCAGCAGCTACAGATTCCAGGGGGCAGGCACTGAAGCTTTCTTT
length: 11; J: TRBJ2-7; D: NA; V: TRBV6-1; CDR3: CASSPNYEQYF; DNA: TGTGCCAGCAGTCCAAACTACGAGCAGTACTTC
length: 16; J: TRBJ2-1; D: TRBD2; V: TRBV27; CDR3: CASSSISGSRYNEQFF; DNA: TGTGCCAGCAGTTCAATTAGCGGGAGTCGATACAATGAGCAGTTCTTC
length: 22; J: TRBJ2-1; D: TRBD1; V: TRBV2; CDR3: CASREFRNSGTGPLLAYNEQFF; DNA: TGTGCCAGCAGGGAATTCCGTAACTCCGGGACAGGCCCCCTTTTGGCCTACAATGAGCAGTTCTTC
length: 14; J: TRBJ2-1; D: NA; V: TRBV6-6; CDR3: CATLGAGYTGEQFF; DNA: TGTGCCACCCTGGGGGCAGGGTACACGGGTGAGCAGTTCTTC
length: 16; J: TRBJ2-1; D: NA; V: TRBV4-1; CDR3: CASSQEVAGTYNEQFF; DNA: TGCGCCAGCAGCCAAGAGGTGGCGGGGACTTACAATGAGCAGTTCTTC
length: 16; J: TRBJ1-6; D: NA; V: TRBV4-1; CDR3: CASSQDGGFSNSPLHF; DNA: TGCGCCAGCAGCCAAGACGGAGGGTTTTCTAATTCACCCCTCCACTTT
length: 13; J: TRBJ2-3; D: TRBD1; V: TRBV6-6; CDR3: CASKGQVVDTQYF; DNA: TGTGCCAGCAAGGGACAGGTGGTGGATACGCAGTATTTT
length: 13; J: TRBJ2-1; D: TRBD1; V: TRBV29-1; CDR3: CGTRTGFYNEQFF; DNA: TGCGGAACAAGGACAGGGTTCTACAATGAGCAGTTCTTC
length: 15; J: TRBJ1-6; D: TRBD1; V: TRBV18; CDR3: CASSPLTGGDSPLHF; DNA: TGTGCCAGCTCACCACTGACAGGGGGCGATTCACCCCTCCACTTT
length: 14; J: TRBJ1-3; D: NA; V: TRBV10-1; CDR3: CASRGDVSVDTIYF; DNA: TGCGCCAGCAGGGGAGATGTCTCTGTAGACACCATATATTTT
length: 14; J: TRBJ1-1; D: NA; V: TRBV5-5; CDR3: CASSLRGSPTEAFF; DNA: TGTGCCAGCAGCCTTAGGGGATCCCCCACTGAAGCTTTCTTT
length: 14; J: TRBJ1-4; D: NA; V: TRBV6-1; CDR3: CASRAQVTNEKLFF; DNA: TGTGCCAGCAGAGCACAGGTAACTAATGAAAAACTGTTTTTT
length: 14; J: TRBJ2-7; D: NA; V: TRBV28; CDR3: CASSPSDSTYEQYF; DNA: TGTGCCAGCAGTCCTTCGGACAGTACCTACGAGCAGTACTTC
length: 16; J: TRBJ2-1; D: NA; V: TRBV9; CDR3: CASSVSRRDKNNEQFF; DNA: TGTGCCAGCAGCGTATCACGCCGGGACAAGAACAATGAGCAGTTCTTC